These 23 T cell receptor beta chains were sequenced from one sample in a study of response to subunit inactivated influenza vaccine. From the RT-PCR reads, TCRdb called clonotypes with MiXCR, one entry per CDR3 protein. Of hundreds of thousands of distinct CDR3 sequences listed, approximately 17% are singletons. The sample here was PBMCs from blood, taken more than 4 days after vaccination. These receptors came from a man aged 45-65 years who received an inactivated influenza vaccine.

Many counts were recorded for this clonotype. The chain is built from TRBV5-6 and TRBJ2-3, with D unresolved. The CDR3 is 12 amino acids. Germline loops: CDR1 SGHDT, CDR2 YYEEEE. Trimming took 2 bases from V and 2 from J, leaving 3 bases between them. CDR3 protein: CASSFITDTQYF. DNA of the CDR3: TGTGCCAGCAGCTTTATCACAGATACGCAGTATTTT.

The sample holds one count of this clonotype. The gene calls are TRBV6-1 and TRBJ1-4; a possible D gene is TRBD1 (5 bases). Trimming shortened V by 10 bases and J by 8 bases, and 17 bases separated the two germline ends. The CDR3 is made up of 13 amino acids. Germline CDR1 MNHNS, CDR2 SASEGT. CDR3 in amino acids: CATTPGRTEKLFF. In DNA, the CDR3 is TGTGCCACCACTCCGGGACGGACGGAAAAACTGTTTTTT.

This clonotype appeared a few times. The chain joins TRBV5-1 to TRBJ2-1, with D perhaps assigned TRBD1 or TRBD2 (6 bases each). Trimming removed 0 bases from V and 6 bases from J, with 13 bases in between. The CDR3 is made up of 15 amino acids. CDR1 is SGHRS, CDR2 YFSETQ, per germline. The CDR3 loop reads CASSLGDKRVNEQFF. CDR3 sequence (DNA): TGCGCCAGCAGCTTGGGGGACAAGCGGGTCAATGAGCAGTTCTTC.

The chain recombines TRBV20-1 with TRBJ1-6; 12 bases agree with TRBD1. The CDR3 loop spans 16 amino acids. The germline CDR1 and CDR2 sequences are DFQATT and SNEGSKA (reference sequence). V dropped 1 base and J dropped 9; count of bases not matched to a gene: 7. The CDR3 loop is CSARAPGTGGSSPLHF. The CDR3 DNA is TGCAGTGCTAGAGCACCCGGGACAGGGGGCTCTTCACCCCTCCACTTT.

This clonotype was detected only a few times. This rearrangement joins TRBV12-3 or TRBV12-4 to TRBJ1-4; D unresolved. CDR3 length: 16 residues. Trimming shortened V by 5 bases and J by 5 bases, and 18 bases separated the two germline ends. The CDR3 DNA reads as TGTGCCAGCAGTCGGGATCGGCGTCCCCTAAATGAAAAACTGTTTTTT. Amino acids: CASSRDRRPLNEKLFF.

This clonotype was seen only a few times. This rearrangement joins TRBV6-5 to TRBJ2-1; D remains ambiguous. Between the trimmed V and J ends, which lost 4 bases and 12 bases, there was a span of 16 bases. Germline CDR1 reads MNHEY; CDR2 reads SVGAGI. CDR3 length: 13 residues. The CDR3 nucleotides are TGTGCCAGCAGTTCCCGCCGCGGAATTTGGCAGTTCTTC. This gives the protein CASSSRRGIWQFF.

There are many counts of this clonotype. The rearrangement joins TRBV12-3 or TRBV12-4 to TRBJ2-1; possibly TRBD2 for D (7 bases). The CDR3 extends over 16 amino acids. The V and J ends lost 7 bases and 6 bases respectively, with 22 bases between them. DNA for the CDR3: TGTGCCAGCACTCCCGGAGCCGGGGGGCTCTCCAATGAGCAGTTCTTC. Translated, it gives CASTPGAGGLSNEQFF.

The chain joins TRBV7-9 to TRBJ2-2; D unresolved. Germline V gene sequence: CDR1 SEHNR, CDR2 FQNEAQ (reference sequence). This CDR3 spans 13 amino acids. Trimming removed 3 bases from V and 8 bases from J, with 10 bases in between. DNA of the CDR3: TGTGCCAGCAGCTTTTCCCAAGCAGGGGAGCTGTTTTTT. Protein sequence: CASSFSQAGELFF.

This clonotype appeared many times. V gene TRBV2 combines with J gene TRBJ2-2, with a weak D call TRBD2 (5 bases). CDR3 length equals 15 residues. Trimming pared 4 bases from V and 5 bases from J, leaving 14 bases between. The V gene's germline CDR1 is SNHLY and CDR2 FYNNEI. The CDR3 loop is CASSAHLGRTGELFF. The CDR3 nucleotides read TGTGCCAGCAGTGCGCACTTGGGGAGAACCGGGGAGCTGTTTTTT.

The CDR3 DNA follows: TGTGCCAGCAGTCAGGGATGGGGCGACAGGGCGGATGGCTACACCTTC. It encodes CASSQGWGDRADGYTF. V and J are TRBV6-1 and TRBJ1-2, with 7 bases that match TRBD1. This CDR3 spans 16 amino acids. The germline V gene encodes CDR1 MNHNS and CDR2 SASEGT. V lost 5 bases, J lost 6 bases, and 15 bases stayed unmatched.

This clonotype was recorded many times. The V gene is TRBV6-2 or TRBV6-3, the J gene TRBJ1-1; TRBD1 might be the D (6 bases). This CDR3 comprises 11 residues. The germline V gene encodes CDR1 MNHEY and CDR2 SVGEGT. The V and J ends lost 6 bases and 5 bases respectively, with 7 bases between them. CDR3 sequence (DNA): TGTGCCAGCAGCCAGGGGACTGAAGCTTTCTTT. Protein sequence: CASSQGTEAFF.

Only a few counts were recorded for this clonotype. This rearrangement joins TRBV3-1 to TRBJ2-7; tentatively, D is TRBD2 (5 bases). The CDR3 covers 12 residues. Germline V gives CDR1 LGHDT, CDR2 YNNKEL (reference sequence). Deletions cut 1 base from V and 7 bases from J, with 8 bases between. The CDR3 region is CASSQVRREQYF. The CDR3 DNA sequence: TGTGCCAGCAGCCAAGTGAGGAGGGAGCAGTACTTC.

This clonotype occurred a few times. V is TRBV30 and J is TRBJ2-7; D not resolved. Trimming took off 0 bases at V and 7 bases at J, with 7 bases between the two ends. This CDR3 is built from 11 residues. Germline CDR1 GTSNPN, CDR2 SVGIG (reference sequence). CDR3 protein: CAWSVRREQYF. In DNA, the CDR3 is TGTGCCTGGAGTGTACGGCGGGAGCAGTACTTC.

This chain joins TRBV4-2 and TRBJ1-5; no reliable D call. The length of the CDR3 is 13 residues. Germline CDR1 reads LGHNA; CDR2 reads YNFKEQ. V was pared by 1 base and J by 7 bases, with 8 bases between. The CDR3: CASSQGGIQPQHF. The CDR3 nucleotides read TGTGCCAGCAGCCAAGGGGGTATACAGCCCCAGCATTTT.

The J gene is TRBJ1-5, the V gene TRBV12-3 or TRBV12-4; TRBD1 is a possible D gene (5 bases). The CDR3 covers 16 residues. Trimming left V 0 bases short and J 0 bases short, with 9 bases between. The CDR3 DNA sequence: TGTGCCAGCAGTTTAGCGCGGGGGGGTAGCAATCAGCCCCAGCATTTT. Translated: CASSLARGGSNQPQHF.

The chain recombines TRBV20-1 with TRBJ2-5, with a tentative D call TRBD2 (5 bases). Germline assignment: CDR1 DFQATT and CDR2 SNEGSKA (reference sequence). The CDR3 covers 14 residues. The germline V and J ends were trimmed by 5 bases and 5 bases, with 18 bases remaining between them. The CDR3 DNA sequence: TGCAGTGCTCTCGCCCCCACTAGTAGGGAGACCCAGTACTTC. This translates into CSALAPTSRETQYF.

The chain uses TRBV4-3 and TRBJ2-2, with 7 positions matching TRBD1. CDR1 LGHNA and CDR2 YSLEER come from the germline V gene. After removal of 1 base from V and 5 bases from J, the junction contained 10 bases not matched to a gene. CDR3 length equals 17 residues. For the CDR3, the DNA is TGCGCCAGCAGCCAAGTGTGGGGAACAGGGGAAACCGGGGAGCTGTTTTTT. It specifies CASSQVWGTGETGELFF.

J is TRBJ2-7 and V is TRBV6-2 or TRBV6-3; D is uncertain. This CDR3 is built from 16 residues. Trimming pared 5 bases from V and 5 bases from J, leaving 22 bases between. Germline V lookup: CDR1 MNHEY, CDR2 SVGEGT. CDR3 sequence (DNA): TGTGCCAGCAGTCCTAAAGGCCGGACCGCGCTTCACGAGCAGTACTTC. Translation: CASSPKGRTALHEQYF.

CDR3 protein: CASSLGRGRRNSPLHF. DNA for the CDR3: TGTGCCAGCAGCTTGGGCAGGGGGCGGCGTAATTCACCCCTCCACTTT. V is TRBV5-6 and J is TRBJ1-6, with TRBD1 matching 8 bases. CDR3 length equals 16 residues. V dropped 0 bases and J dropped 6; count of bases not matched to a gene: 5. The germline gives CDR1 SGHDT, CDR2 YYEEEE.

This clonotype showed up many times. The V call is TRBV20-1, the J call TRBJ1-2; maybe TRBD1 (5 bases). Looked up from germline, CDR1 is DFQATT and CDR2 is SNEGSKA (reference sequence). V dropped 5 bases and J dropped 8 bases, with 12 bases sitting between them. The CDR3 extends over 11 amino acids. The CDR3 loop is CSAALGVGYTF. The CDR3 DNA follows: TGCAGTGCTGCTTTGGGGGTGGGCTACACCTTC.

This clonotype appeared a few times. The chain combines TRBV7-9 with TRBJ1-1; the match to TRBD1 covers 11 bases. The V gene's germline CDR1 is SEHNR and CDR2 FQNEAQ (reference sequence). With 5 bases clipped from V and 5 bases from J, the junction kept 10 bases outside the gene matches. The CDR3 length is 16 residues. This CDR3 reads CASSISAGTGGTEAFF. The CDR3 nucleotides are TGTGCCAGCAGCATCTCCGCCGGGACAGGGGGGACTGAAGCTTTCTTT.

The chain recombines TRBV5-1 with TRBJ2-1, with 14 nucleotides matching TRBD2. Germline values: CDR1 SGHRS, CDR2 YFSETQ. CDR3 length: 16 residues. The V gene end was trimmed by 5 bases and the J gene end by 10 bases; junction bases not matched to a gene: 11. The CDR3 bases are TGCGCCAGCAGGATTGGGACTAGCGGGAGAATATACGAGCAGTTCTTC. The encoded protein is CASRIGTSGRIYEQFF.

The chain recombines TRBV6-2 or TRBV6-3 with TRBJ1-5; D not resolved. The CDR3 runs to 14 residues. V was pared by 2 bases and J by 2 bases, with 7 bases between. Looked up from germline, CDR1 is MNHEY and CDR2 is SVGEGT. The CDR3 protein is CASSYEPGNQPQHF. The CDR3 nucleotides read TGTGCCAGCAGTTACGAGCCCGGCAATCAGCCCCAGCATTTT.